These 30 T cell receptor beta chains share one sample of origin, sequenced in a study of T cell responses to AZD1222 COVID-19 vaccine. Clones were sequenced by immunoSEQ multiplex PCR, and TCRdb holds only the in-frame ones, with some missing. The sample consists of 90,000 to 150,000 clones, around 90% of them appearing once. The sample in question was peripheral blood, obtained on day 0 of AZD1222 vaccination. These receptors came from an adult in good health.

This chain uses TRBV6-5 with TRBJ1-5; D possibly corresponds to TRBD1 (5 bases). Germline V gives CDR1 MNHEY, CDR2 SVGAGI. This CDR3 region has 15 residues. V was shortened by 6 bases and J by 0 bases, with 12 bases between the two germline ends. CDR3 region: CASRKSGTSNQPQHF. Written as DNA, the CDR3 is TGTGCCAGCAGGAAGTCCGGGACTAGCAATCAGCCCCAGCATTTT.

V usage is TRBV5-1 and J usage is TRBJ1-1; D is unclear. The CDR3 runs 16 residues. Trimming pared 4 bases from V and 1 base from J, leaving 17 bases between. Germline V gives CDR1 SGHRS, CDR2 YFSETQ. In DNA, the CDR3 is TGCGCCAGCAGCCCGATCTCGGTAGGTACGAACACTGAAGCTTTCTTT. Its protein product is CASSPISVGTNTEAFF.

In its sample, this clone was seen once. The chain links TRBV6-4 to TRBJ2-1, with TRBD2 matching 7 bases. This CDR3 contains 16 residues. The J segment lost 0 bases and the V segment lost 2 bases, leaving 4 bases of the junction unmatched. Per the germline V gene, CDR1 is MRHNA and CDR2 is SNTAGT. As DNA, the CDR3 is TGTGCCAGCAGTGACGATGAGCGGGACTCCTACAATGAGCAGTTCTTC. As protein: CASSDDERDSYNEQFF.

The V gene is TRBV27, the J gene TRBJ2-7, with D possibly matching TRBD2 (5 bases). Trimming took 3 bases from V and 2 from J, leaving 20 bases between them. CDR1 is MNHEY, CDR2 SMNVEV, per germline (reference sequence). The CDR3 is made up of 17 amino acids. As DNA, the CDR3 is TGTGCCAGCAGTTTTCTCTTCTTAGGAGGTCAACCCTACGAGCAGTACTTC. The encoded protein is CASSFLFLGGQPYEQYF.

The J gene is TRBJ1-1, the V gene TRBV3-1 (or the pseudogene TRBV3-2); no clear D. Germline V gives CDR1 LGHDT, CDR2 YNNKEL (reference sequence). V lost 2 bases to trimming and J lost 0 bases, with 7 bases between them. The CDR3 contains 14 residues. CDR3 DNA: TGTGCCAGCAGCCAAAAGGGCGTGAACACTGAAGCTTTCTTT. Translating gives CASSQKGVNTEAFF.

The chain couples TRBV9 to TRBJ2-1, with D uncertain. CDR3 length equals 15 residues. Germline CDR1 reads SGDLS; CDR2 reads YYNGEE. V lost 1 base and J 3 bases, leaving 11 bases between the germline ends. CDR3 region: CASSVSGSNYNEQFF. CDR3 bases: TGTGCCAGCAGCGTATCAGGTTCGAACTACAATGAGCAGTTCTTC.

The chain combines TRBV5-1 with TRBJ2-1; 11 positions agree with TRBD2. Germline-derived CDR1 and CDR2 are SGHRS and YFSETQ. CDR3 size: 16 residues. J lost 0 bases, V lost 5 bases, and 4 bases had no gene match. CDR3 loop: CASRITSGGSYNEQFF. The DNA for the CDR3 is TGCGCCAGCAGGATAACTAGCGGGGGCTCCTACAATGAGCAGTTCTTC.

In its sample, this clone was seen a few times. Written as DNA, the CDR3 is TGTGCCAGCAGCCAAGATTCGGTTCGCGGGGGTATTAGCACAGATACGCAGTATTTT. Translating it yields CASSQDSVRGGISTDTQYF. This chain connects TRBV4-2 to TRBJ2-3, with 7 bases matching TRBD2. Trimming at V came to 0 bases and at J to 0 bases, leaving 12 bases not matched to a gene. Looked up from germline, CDR1 is LGHNA and CDR2 is YNFKEQ. CDR3 size: 19 residues.

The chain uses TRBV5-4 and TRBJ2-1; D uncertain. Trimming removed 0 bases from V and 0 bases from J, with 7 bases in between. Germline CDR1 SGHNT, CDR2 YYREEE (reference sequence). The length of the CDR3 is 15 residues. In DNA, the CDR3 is TGTGCCAGCAGCTTGGACCTTTTCTCCTACAATGAGCAGTTCTTC. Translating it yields CASSLDLFSYNEQFF.

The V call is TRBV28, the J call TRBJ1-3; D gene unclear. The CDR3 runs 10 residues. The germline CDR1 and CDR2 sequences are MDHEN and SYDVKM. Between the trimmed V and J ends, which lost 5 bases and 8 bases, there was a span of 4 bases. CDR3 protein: CASSGDTIYF. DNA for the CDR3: TGTGCCAGCAGTGGGGACACCATATATTTT.

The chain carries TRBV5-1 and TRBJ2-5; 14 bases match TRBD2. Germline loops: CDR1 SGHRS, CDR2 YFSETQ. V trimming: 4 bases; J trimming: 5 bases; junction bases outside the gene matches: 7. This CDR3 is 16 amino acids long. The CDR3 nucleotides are TGCGCCAGCAGCGGGCGGACTAGCGGGGGGTATGAGACCCAGTACTTC. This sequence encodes CASSGRTSGGYETQYF.

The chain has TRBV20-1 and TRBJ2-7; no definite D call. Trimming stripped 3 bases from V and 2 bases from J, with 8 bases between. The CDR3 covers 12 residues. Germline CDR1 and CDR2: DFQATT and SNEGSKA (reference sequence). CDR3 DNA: TGCAGTGCTAGTACAGTAACCTACGAGCAGTACTTC. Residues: CSASTVTYEQYF.

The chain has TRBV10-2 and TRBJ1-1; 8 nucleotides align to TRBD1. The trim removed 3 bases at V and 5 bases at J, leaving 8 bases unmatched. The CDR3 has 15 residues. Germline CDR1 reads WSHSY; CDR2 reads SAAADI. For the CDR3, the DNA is TGCGCCAGCAGTGAAGATAGGACAGGGAGGACTGAAGCTTTCTTT. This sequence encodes CASSEDRTGRTEAFF.

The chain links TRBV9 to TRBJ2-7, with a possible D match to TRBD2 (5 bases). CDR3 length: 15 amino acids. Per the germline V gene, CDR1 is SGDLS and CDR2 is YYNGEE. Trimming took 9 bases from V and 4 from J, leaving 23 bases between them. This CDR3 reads CATHSSRGSLYEQYF. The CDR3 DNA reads TGTGCCACCCATAGTAGTAGAGGGTCACTTTACGAGCAGTACTTC.

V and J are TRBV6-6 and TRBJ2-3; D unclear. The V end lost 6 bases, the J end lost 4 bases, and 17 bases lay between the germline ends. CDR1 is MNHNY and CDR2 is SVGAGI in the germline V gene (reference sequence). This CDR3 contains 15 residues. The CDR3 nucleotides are TGTGCCAGCAGCTTGCGTTTGGAGACCTCAGATACGCAGTATTTT. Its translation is CASSLRLETSDTQYF.

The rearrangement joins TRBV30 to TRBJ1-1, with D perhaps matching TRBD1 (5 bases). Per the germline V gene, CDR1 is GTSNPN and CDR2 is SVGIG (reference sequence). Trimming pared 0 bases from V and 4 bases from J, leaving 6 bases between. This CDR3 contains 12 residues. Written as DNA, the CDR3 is TGTGCCTGGAGTGTTAGGGGCACTGAAGCTTTCTTT. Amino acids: CAWSVRGTEAFF.

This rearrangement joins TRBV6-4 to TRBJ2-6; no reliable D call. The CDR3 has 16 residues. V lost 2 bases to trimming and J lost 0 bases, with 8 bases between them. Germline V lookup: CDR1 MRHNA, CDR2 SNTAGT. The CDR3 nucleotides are TGTGCCAGCAGTGACAAATTTGGCTCTGGGGCCAACGTCCTGACTTTC. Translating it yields CASSDKFGSGANVLTF.

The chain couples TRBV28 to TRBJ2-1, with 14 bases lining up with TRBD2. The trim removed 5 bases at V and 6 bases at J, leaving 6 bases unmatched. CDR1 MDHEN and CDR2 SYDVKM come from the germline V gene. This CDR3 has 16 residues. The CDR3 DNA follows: TGTGCCAGCAGTCTCCCAGGACTAGCGGGAGGCAATGAGCAGTTCTTC. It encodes CASSLPGLAGGNEQFF.

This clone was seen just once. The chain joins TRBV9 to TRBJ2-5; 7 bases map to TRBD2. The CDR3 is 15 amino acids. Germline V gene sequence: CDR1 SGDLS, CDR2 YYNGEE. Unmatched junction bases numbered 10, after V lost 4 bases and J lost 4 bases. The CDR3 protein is CASSPWGGPSETQYF. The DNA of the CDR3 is TGTGCCAGCAGCCCCTGGGGAGGGCCCTCAGAGACCCAGTACTTC.

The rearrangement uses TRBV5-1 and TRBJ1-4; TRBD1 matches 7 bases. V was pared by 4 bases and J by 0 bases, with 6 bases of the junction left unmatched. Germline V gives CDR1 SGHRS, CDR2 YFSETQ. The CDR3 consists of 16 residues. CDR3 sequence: CASSPTGTATNEKLFF. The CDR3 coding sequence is TGCGCCAGCAGCCCGACAGGGACAGCAACTAATGAAAAACTGTTTTTT.

Here the CDR3 DNA reads TGCAGCGTTGAGAGACAGGGGAACACTGAAGCTTTCTTT. Translation: CSVERQGNTEAFF. The chain is built from TRBV29-1 and TRBJ1-1, with 7 bases identical to TRBD1. CDR1 and CDR2 (germline): SQVTM, ANQGSEA. The CDR3 is 13 amino acids. The ends lost 3 bases at V and 1 base at J; junction bases unmatched: 2.

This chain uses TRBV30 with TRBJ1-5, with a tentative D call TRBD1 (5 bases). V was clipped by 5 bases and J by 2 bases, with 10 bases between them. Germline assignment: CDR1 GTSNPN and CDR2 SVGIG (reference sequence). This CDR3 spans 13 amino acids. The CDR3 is CAWDRGRNQPQHF. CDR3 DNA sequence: TGTGCCTGGGACCGGGGCCGCAATCAGCCCCAGCATTTT.

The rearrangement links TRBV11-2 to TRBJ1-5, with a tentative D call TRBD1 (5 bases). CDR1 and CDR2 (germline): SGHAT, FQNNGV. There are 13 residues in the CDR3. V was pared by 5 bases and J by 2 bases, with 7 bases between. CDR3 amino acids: CASSKGGNQPQHF. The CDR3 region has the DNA TGTGCCAGCAGCAAAGGGGGCAATCAGCCCCAGCATTTT.

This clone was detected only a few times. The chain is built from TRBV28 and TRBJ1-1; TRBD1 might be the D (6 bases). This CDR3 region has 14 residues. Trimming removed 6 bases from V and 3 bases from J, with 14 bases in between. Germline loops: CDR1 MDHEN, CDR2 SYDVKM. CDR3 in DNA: TGTGCCAGCAGGCTCCCAGGGGTGGACACTGAAGCTTTCTTT. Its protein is CASRLPGVDTEAFF.

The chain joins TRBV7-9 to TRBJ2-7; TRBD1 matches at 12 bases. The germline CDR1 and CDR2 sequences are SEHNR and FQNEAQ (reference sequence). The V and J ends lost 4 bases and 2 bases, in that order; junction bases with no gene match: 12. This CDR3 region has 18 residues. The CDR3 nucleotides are TGTGCCAGCAGCTCTGACGGGACAGGGGGCGCTTTTACCTACGAGCAGTACTTC. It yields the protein CASSSDGTGGAFTYEQYF.

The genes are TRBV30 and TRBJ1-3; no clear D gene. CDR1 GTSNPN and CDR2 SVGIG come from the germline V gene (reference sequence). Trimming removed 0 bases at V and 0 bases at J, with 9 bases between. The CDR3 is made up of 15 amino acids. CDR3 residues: CAWSVDTNSGNTIYF. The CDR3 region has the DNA TGTGCCTGGAGTGTCGACACCAACTCTGGAAACACCATATATTTT.

Here the CDR3 reads CASSLQRNYGYTF. CDR3 in DNA: TGTGCCAGCAGCTTACAGAGAAACTATGGCTACACCTTC. The chain recombines TRBV2 with TRBJ1-2; unclear D gene. Trimming removed 6 bases from V and 2 bases from J, with 10 bases in between. CDR3 length: 13 amino acids. Germline V gene data show CDR1 as SNHLY and CDR2 as FYNNEI.

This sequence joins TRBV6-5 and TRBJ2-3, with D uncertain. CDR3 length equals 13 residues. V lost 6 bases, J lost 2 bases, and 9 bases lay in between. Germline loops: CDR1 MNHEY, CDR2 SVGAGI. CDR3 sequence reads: CASRDSYTDTQYF. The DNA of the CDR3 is TGTGCCAGCAGAGACTCCTACACAGATACGCAGTATTTT.

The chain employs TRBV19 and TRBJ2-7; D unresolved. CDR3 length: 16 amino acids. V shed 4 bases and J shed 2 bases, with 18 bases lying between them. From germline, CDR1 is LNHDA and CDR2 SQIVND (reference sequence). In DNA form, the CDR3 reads TGTGCCAGTAGTACTCCTACCCTGCCAGGTGCCTACGAGCAGTACTTC. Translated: CASSTPTLPGAYEQYF.

Here the CDR3 DNA reads TGCGCCAGCAGCTTGGCCCAGGGGAAAGGAGCTTTCTTT. This sequence encodes CASSLAQGKGAFF. The chain employs TRBV5-1 and TRBJ1-1, with D possibly TRBD1 on 6 matching bases. V lost 0 bases, J lost 10 bases, and 13 bases lay in between. This CDR3 is 13 amino acids long. The germline V gene has CDR1 SGHRS and CDR2 YFSETQ.